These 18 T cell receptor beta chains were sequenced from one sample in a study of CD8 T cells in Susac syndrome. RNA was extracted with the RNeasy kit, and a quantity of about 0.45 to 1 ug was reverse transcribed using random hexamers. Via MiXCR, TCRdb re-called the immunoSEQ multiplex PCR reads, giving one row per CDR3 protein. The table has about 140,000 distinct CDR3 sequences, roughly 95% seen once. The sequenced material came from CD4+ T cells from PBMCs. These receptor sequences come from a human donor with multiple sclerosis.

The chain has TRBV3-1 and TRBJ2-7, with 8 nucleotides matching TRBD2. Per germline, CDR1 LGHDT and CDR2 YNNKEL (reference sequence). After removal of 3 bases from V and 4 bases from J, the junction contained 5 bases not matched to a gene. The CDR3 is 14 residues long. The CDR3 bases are TGTGCCAGCAGCCAGCCGGGAGGGAAATACGAGCAGTACTTC. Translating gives CASSQPGGKYEQYF.

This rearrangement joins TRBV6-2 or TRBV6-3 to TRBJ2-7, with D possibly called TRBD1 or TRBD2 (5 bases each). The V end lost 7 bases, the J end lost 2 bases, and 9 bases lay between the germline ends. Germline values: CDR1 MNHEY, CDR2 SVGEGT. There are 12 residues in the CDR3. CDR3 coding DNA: TGTGCCAGCAAGAGGGGTACCTACGAGCAGTACTTC. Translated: CASKRGTYEQYF.

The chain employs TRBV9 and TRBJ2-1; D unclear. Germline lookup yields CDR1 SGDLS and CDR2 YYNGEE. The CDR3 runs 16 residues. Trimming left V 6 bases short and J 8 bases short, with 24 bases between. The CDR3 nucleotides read TGTGCCAGCACCACACGAGGTGTATCGCAGACCGATGAGCAGTTCTTC. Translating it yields CASTTRGVSQTDEQFF.

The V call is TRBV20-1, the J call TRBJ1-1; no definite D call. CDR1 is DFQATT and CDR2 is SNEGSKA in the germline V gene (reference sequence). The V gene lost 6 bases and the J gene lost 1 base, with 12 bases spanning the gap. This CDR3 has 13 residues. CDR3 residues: CSAPRVGNTEAFF. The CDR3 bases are TGCAGTGCGCCTCGGGTCGGGAACACTGAAGCTTTCTTT.

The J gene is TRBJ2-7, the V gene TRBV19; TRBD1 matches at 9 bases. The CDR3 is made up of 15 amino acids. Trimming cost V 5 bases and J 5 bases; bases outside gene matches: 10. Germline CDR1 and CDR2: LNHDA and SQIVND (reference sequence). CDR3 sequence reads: CASSLSSGTGNEQYF. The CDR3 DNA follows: TGTGCCAGTAGTCTCTCCTCCGGGACAGGGAACGAGCAGTACTTC.

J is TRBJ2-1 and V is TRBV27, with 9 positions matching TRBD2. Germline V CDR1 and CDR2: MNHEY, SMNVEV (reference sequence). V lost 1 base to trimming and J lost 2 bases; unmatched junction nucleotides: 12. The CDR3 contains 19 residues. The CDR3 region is CASSLYVLAGPRAYNEQFF. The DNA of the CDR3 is TGTGCCAGCAGTTTATACGTCCTAGCGGGGCCTCGGGCCTACAATGAGCAGTTCTTC.

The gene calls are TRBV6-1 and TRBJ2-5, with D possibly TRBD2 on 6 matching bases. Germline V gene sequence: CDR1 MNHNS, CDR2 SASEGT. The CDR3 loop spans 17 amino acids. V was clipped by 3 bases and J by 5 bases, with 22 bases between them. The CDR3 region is CASSDDLLANAPETQYF. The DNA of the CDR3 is TGTGCCAGCAGTGACGACCTCCTAGCGAATGCTCCTGAGACCCAGTACTTC.

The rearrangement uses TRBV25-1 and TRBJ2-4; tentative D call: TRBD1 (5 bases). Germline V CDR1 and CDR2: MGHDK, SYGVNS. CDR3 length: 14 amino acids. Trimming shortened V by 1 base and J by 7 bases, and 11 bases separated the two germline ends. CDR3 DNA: TGTGCCAGCAGTGAATCGAGTAAGGGGAACATTCAGTACTTC. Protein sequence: CASSESSKGNIQYF.

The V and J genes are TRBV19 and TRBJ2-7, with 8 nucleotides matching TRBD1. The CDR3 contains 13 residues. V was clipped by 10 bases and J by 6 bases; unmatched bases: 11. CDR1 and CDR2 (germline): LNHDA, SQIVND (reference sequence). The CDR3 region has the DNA TGTGCCACCGAAGGACAGGGTTCTAGCGAGCAGTACTTC. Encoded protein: CATEGQGSSEQYF.

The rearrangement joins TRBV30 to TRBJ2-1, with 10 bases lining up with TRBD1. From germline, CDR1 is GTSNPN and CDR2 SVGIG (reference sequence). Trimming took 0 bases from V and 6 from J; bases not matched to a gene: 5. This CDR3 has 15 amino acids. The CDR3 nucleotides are TGTGCCTGGAGTGTACGACAGGGGGCCGGCAATGAGCAGTTCTTC. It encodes CAWSVRQGAGNEQFF.

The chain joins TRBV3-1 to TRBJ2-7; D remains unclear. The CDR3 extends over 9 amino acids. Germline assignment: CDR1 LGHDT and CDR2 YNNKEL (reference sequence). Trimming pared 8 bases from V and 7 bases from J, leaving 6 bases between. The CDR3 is CASEDEQYF. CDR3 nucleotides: TGTGCCAGCGAAGATGAGCAGTACTTC.

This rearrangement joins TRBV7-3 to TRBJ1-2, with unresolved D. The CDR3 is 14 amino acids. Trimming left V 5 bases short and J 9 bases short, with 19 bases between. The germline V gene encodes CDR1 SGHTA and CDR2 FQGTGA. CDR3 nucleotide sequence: TGTGCCAGCAGCCTTTCGGGATTTTTGAGTAGCTACACCTTC. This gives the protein CASSLSGFLSSYTF.

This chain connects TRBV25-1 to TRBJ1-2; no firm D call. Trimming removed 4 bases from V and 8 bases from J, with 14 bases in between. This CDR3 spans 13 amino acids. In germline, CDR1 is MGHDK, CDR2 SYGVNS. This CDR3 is CASSGLMGGGYTF. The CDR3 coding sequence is TGTGCCAGCAGTGGTTTAATGGGTGGGGGCTACACCTTC.

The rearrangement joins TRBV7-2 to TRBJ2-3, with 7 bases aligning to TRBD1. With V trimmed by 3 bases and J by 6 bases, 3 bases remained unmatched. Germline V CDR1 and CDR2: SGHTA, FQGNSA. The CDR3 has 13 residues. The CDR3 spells CASSFDRVDTQYF. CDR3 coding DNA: TGTGCCAGCAGCTTTGACAGGGTGGATACGCAGTATTTT.

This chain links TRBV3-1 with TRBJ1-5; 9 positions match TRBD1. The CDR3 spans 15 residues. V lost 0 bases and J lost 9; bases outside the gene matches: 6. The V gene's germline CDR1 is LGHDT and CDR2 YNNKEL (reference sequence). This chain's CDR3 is CASSQDGQGLLPQHF. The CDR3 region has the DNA TGTGCCAGCAGCCAAGATGGACAGGGGCTGCTGCCCCAGCATTTT.

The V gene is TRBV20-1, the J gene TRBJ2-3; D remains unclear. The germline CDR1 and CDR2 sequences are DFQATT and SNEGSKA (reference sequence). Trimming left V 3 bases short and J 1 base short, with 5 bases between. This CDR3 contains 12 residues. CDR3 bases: TGCAGTGCTAGCCCGGGCACAGATACGCAGTATTTT. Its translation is CSASPGTDTQYF.

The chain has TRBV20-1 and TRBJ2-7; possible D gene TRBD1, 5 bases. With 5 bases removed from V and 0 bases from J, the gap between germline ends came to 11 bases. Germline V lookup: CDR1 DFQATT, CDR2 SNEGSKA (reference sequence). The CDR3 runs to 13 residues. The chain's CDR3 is CSAFPDNSYEQYF. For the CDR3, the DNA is TGCAGTGCTTTCCCGGACAACTCCTACGAGCAGTACTTC.

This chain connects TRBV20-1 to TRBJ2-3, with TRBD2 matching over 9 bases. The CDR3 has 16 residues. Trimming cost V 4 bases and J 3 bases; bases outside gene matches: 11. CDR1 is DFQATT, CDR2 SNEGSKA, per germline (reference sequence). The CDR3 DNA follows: TGCAGTGCTACCCGTCGACTAGCGGCAACTACAGATACGCAGTATTTT. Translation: CSATRRLAATTDTQYF.